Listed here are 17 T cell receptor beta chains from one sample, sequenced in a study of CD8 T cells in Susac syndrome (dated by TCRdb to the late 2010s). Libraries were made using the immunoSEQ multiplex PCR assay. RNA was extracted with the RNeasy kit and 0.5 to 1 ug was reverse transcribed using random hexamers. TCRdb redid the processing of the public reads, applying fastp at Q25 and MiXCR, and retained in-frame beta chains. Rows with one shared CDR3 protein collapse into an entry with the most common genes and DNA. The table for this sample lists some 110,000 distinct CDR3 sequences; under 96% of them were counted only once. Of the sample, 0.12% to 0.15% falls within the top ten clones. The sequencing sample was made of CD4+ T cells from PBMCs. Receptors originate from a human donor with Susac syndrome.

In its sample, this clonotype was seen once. CDR3 in amino acids: CASSRGVEAFF. CDR3 nucleotide sequence: TGTGCCAGCAGTCGGGGTGTTGAAGCTTTCTTT. This chain joins TRBV6-2 or TRBV6-3 and TRBJ1-1; D is unresolved. The CDR3 sequence is 11 residues long. CDR1 and CDR2 from the germline V gene are MNHEY and SVGEGT. Deletions cut 5 bases from V and 7 bases from J, with 8 bases between.

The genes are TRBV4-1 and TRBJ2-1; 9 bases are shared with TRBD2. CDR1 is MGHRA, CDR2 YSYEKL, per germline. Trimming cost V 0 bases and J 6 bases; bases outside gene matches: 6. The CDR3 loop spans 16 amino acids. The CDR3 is CASSQDLAGVRNEQFF. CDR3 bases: TGCGCCAGCAGCCAAGATTTAGCGGGAGTCCGCAATGAGCAGTTCTTC.

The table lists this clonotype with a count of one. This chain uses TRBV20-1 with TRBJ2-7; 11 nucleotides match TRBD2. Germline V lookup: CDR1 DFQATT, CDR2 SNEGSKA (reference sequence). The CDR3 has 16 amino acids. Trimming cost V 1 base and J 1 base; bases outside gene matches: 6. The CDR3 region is CSARGGGTSGSYEQYF. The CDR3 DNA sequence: TGCAGTGCTAGAGGGGGAGGGACTAGCGGATCCTACGAGCAGTACTTC.

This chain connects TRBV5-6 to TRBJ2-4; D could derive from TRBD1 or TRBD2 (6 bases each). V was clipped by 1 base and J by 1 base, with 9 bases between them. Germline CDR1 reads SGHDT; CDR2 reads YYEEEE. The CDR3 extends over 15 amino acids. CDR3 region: CASSLRGGAKNIQYF. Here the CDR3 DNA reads TGTGCCAGCAGCTTGAGAGGGGGGGCCAAAAACATTCAGTACTTC.

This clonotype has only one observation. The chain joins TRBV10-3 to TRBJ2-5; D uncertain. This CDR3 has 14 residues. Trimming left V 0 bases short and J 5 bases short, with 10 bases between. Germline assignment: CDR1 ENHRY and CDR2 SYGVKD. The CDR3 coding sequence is TGTGCCATCAGTGAGTCGAACGGTCGGGAGACCCAGTACTTC. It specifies CAISESNGRETQYF.

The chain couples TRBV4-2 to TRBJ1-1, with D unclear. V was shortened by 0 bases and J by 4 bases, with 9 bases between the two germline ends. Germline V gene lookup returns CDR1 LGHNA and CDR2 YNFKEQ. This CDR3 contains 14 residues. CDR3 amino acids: CASSQEIRGTEAFF. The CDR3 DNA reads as TGTGCCAGCAGCCAAGAAATAAGAGGCACTGAAGCTTTCTTT.

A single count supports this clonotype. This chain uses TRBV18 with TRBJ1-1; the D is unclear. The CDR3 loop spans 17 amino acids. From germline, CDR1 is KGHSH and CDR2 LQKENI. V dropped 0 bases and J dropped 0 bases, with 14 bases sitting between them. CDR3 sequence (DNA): TGTGCCAGCTCACCACCGGCGAAGGTTGGGGTGAACACTGAAGCTTTCTTT. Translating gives CASSPPAKVGVNTEAFF.

The CDR3 DNA is TGCAGTGCTAGAGGGACAGGGCATGGCTACACCTTC. It yields the protein CSARGTGHGYTF. The gene calls are TRBV20-1 and TRBJ1-2; 8 nucleotides agree with TRBD1. Per the germline V gene, CDR1 is DFQATT and CDR2 is SNEGSKA (reference sequence). Trimming removed 1 base from V and 6 bases from J; junction bases left unmatched: 1. The CDR3 is 12 residues long.

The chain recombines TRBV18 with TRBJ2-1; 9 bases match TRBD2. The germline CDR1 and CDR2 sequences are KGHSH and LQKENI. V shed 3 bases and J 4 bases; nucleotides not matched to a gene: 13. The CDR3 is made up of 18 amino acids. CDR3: CASSPAASGTSRYNEQFF. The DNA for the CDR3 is TGTGCCAGCTCACCCGCGGCGTCCGGGACTAGCCGGTACAATGAGCAGTTCTTC.

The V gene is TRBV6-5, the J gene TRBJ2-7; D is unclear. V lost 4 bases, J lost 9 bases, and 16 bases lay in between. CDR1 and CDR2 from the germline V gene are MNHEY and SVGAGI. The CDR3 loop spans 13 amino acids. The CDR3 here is CASSSPPALGQYF. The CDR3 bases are TGTGCCAGCAGTTCTCCCCCGGCCCTAGGGCAGTACTTC.

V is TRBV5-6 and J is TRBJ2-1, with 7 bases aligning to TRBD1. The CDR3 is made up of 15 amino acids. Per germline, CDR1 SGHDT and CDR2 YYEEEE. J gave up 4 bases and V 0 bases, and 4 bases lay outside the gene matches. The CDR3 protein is CASSLGGQRYNEQFF. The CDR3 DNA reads TGTGCCAGCAGCTTGGGGGGACAGAGATACAATGAGCAGTTCTTC.

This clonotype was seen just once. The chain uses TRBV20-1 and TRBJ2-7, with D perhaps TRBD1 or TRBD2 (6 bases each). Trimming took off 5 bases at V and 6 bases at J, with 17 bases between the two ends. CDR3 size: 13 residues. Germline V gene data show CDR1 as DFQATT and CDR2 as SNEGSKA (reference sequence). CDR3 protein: CSAQGGTVGEQYF. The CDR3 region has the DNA TGCAGTGCTCAAGGGGGGACGGTCGGCGAGCAGTACTTC.

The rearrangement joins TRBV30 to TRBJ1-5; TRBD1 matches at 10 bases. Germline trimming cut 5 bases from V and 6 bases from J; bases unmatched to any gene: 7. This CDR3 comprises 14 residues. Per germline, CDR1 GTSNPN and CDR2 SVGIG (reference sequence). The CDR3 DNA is TGTGCCTGGGAAGACAGGGGGCGAGGTCAGCCCCAGCATTTT. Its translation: CAWEDRGRGQPQHF.

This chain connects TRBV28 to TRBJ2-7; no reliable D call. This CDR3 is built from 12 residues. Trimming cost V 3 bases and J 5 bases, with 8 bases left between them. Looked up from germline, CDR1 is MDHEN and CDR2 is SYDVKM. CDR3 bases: TGTGCCAGCAGTTTGATACGGGACGAGCAGTACTTC. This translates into CASSLIRDEQYF.

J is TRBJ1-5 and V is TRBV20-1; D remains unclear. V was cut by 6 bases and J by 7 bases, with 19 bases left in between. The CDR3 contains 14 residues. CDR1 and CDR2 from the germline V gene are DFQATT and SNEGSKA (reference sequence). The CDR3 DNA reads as TGCAGTGCCCCTGAGTTCCCAGATAGGCAGCCCCAGCATTTT. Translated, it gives CSAPEFPDRQPQHF.

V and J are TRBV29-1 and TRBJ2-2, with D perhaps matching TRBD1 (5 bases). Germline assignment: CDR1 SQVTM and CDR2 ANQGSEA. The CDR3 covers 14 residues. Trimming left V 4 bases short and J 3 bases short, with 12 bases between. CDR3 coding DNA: TGCAGCGTTGGTGACAGACTCCACACCGGGGAGCTGTTTTTT. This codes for CSVGDRLHTGELFF.

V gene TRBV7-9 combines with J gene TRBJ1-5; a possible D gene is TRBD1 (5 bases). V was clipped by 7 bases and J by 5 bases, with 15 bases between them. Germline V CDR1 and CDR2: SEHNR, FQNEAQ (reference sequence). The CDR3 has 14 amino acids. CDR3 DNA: TGTGCCAGCACCCTTGGAGGGGTCGATCAGCCCCAGCATTTT. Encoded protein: CASTLGGVDQPQHF.